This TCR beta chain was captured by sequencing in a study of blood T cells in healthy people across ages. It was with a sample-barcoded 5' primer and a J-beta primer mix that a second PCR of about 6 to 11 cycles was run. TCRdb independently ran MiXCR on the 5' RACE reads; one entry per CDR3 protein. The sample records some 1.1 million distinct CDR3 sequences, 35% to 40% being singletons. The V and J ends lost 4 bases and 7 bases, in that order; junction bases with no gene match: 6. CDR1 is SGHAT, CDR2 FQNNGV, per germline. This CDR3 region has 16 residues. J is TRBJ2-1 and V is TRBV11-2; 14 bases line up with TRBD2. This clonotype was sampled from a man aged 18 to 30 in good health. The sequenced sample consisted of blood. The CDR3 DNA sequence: TGTGCCAGCAGCTCGCGGACTAGCGGGGGGTGGAATGAGCAGTTCTTC. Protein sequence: CASSSRTSGGWNEQFF.